This T cell receptor beta chain was sequenced in a study of blood T cell repertoires in COVID-19. Across the whole study: Samples representing acute and convalescent COVID-19 were sourced from the United States, Italy and Spain. Nucleic acid was either cDNA or gDNA, and it came from T cells, B-cell-depleted T cells, or PBMCs.

In the authors' methods: Cell counts per sample came from amplifying reference gene primers. Only in-frame clones appear in the TCRdb table, and some are missing; sequencing was by immunoSEQ multiplex PCR. V, J and clone size are those of that table, while D and trimming were read from the DNA. The sample shows just over 200,000 clones, around three quarters of them seen only once. Deletions cut 3 bases from V and 4 bases from J, with 12 bases between. Per germline, CDR1 LNHDA and CDR2 SQIVND (reference sequence). The CDR3 loop spans 14 amino acids. Material: peripheral blood. This TCR was recovered from a woman in her 70s with acute or convalescent COVID-19. The chain is built from TRBV19 and TRBJ1-1; D not certain. CDR3 DNA: TGTGCCAGTAGTATTACGTATTTCGGCACTGAAGCTTTCTTT. Its protein is CASSITYFGTEAFF.